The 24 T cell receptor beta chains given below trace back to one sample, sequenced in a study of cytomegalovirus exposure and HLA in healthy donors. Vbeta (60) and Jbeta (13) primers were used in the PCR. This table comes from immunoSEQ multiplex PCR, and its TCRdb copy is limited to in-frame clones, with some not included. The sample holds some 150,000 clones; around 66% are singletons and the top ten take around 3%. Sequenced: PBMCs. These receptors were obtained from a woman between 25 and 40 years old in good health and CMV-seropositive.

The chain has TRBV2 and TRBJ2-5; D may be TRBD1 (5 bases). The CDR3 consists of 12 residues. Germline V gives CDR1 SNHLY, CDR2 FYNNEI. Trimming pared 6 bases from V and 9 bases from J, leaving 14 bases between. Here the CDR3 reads CASRDNDSSQYF. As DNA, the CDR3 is TGTGCCAGCAGGGACAACGACTCTTCCCAGTACTTC.

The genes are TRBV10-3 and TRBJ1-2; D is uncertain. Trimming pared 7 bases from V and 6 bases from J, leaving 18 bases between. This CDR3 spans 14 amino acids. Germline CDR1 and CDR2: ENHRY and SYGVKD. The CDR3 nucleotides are TGTGCCATCAATCGGGCCGCGGGATTGGATGGCTACACCTTC. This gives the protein CAINRAAGLDGYTF.

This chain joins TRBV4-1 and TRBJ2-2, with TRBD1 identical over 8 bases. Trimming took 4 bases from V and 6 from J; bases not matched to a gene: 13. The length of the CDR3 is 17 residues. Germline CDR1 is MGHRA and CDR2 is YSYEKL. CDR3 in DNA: TGCGCCAGCAGCCCCGATCCAGGCAGGGGGCAGTCCGGGGAGCTGTTTTTT. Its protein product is CASSPDPGRGQSGELFF.

Written as DNA, the CDR3 is TGTGCCAGCAGCCCGCTTGATGGGCCCTATGGCTACACCTTC. It is translated as CASSPLDGPYGYTF. The chain couples TRBV7-8 to TRBJ1-2, with D unresolved. The CDR3 has 14 residues. Per the germline V gene, CDR1 is SGHVS and CDR2 is FQNEAQ. The ends were cut back, 5 bases at V and 4 bases at J, with 14 bases in the middle.

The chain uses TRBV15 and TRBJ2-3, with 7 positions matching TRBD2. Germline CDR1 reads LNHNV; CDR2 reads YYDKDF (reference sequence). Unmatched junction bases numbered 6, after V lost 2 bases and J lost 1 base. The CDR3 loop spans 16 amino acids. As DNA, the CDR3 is TGTGCCACCAGCAGACCTCTAGCGGCGGGCACAGATACGCAGTATTTT. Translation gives CATSRPLAAGTDTQYF.

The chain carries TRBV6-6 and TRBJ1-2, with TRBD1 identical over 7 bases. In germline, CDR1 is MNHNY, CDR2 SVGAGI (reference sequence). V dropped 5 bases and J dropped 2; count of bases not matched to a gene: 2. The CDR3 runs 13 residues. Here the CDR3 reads CASSRDSNYGYTF. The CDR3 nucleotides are TGTGCCAGCAGTCGGGACAGCAACTATGGCTACACCTTC.

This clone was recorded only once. The CDR3 loop is CASSFGQGIHNEQFF. In DNA form, the CDR3 reads TGTGCCAGCAGCTTTGGGCAGGGGATCCACAATGAGCAGTTCTTC. The chain joins TRBV7-9 to TRBJ2-1; the D gene is possibly TRBD1 (6 bases). V lost 3 bases, J lost 5 bases, and 14 bases lay in between. Germline assignment: CDR1 SEHNR and CDR2 FQNEAQ (reference sequence). The CDR3 totals 15 residues.

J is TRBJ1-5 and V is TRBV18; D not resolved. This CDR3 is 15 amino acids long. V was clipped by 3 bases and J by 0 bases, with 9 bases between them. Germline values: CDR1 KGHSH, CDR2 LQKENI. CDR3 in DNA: TGTGCCAGCTCACCCGGGTCTAATAGCAATCAGCCCCAGCATTTT. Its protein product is CASSPGSNSNQPQHF.

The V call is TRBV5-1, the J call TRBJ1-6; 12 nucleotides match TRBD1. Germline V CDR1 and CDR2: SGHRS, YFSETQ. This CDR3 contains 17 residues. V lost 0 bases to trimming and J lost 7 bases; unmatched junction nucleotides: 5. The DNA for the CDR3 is TGCGCCAGCAGCTTGGAGGGACAGGGGGCGTCCAATTCACCCCTCCACTTT. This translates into CASSLEGQGASNSPLHF.

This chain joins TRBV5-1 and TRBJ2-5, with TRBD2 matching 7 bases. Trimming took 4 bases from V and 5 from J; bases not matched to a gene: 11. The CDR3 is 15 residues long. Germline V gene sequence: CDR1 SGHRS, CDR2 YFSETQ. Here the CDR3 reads CASSPGGSGTETQYF. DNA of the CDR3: TGCGCCAGCAGCCCGGGGGGTTCAGGCACCGAGACCCAGTACTTC.

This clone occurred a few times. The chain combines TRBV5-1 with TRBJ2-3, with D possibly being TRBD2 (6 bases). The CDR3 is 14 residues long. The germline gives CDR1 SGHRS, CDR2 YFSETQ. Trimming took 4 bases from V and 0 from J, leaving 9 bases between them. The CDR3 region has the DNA TGCGCCAGCAGCATCGGACTAAGCACAGATACGCAGTATTTT. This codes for CASSIGLSTDTQYF.

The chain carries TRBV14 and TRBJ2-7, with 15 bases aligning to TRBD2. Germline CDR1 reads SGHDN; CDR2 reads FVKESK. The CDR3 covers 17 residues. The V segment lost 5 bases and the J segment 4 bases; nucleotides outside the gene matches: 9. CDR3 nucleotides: TGTGCCAGCAGCTTTGGGACTAGCGGGAGGTTAAGGTACGAGCAGTACTTC. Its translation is CASSFGTSGRLRYEQYF.

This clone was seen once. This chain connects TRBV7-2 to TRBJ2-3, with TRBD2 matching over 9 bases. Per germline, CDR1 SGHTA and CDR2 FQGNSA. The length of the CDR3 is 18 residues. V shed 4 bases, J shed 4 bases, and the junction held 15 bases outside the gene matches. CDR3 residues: CASSSPGGGRGGPDTQYF. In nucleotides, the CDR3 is TGTGCCAGCAGCTCCCCCGGAGGCGGGAGGGGTGGGCCAGATACGCAGTATTTT.

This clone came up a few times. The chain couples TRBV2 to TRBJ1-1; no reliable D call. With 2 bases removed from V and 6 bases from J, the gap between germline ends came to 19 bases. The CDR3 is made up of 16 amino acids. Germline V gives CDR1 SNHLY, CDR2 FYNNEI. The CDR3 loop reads CASSERRPIFDAEAFF. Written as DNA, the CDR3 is TGTGCCAGCAGTGAAAGGAGACCCATTTTCGACGCTGAAGCTTTCTTT.

This chain's CDR3 is CAISERGQGYLDTQYF. Here the CDR3 DNA reads TGTGCCATCAGTGAGAGGGGACAGGGGTATTTAGATACGCAGTATTTT. This sequence joins TRBV10-3 and TRBJ2-3; 10 nucleotides agree with TRBD1. The CDR3 is 16 residues long. Germline CDR1 and CDR2: ENHRY and SYGVKD. J gave up 5 bases and V 2 bases, and 7 bases lay outside the gene matches.

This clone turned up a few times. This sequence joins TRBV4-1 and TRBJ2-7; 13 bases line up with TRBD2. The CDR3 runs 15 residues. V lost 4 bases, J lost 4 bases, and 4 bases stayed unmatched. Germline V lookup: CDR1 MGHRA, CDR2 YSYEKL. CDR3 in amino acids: CASSLGLAGQYEQYF. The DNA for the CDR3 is TGCGCCAGCAGCCTGGGACTAGCGGGACAATACGAGCAGTACTTC.

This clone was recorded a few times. CDR3 DNA sequence: TGCGCCAGCAGCTCCTTTCCGGCAGATACGCAGTATTTT. It specifies CASSSFPADTQYF. The chain recombines TRBV5-1 with TRBJ2-3, with D hard to call. Germline V gene data show CDR1 as SGHRS and CDR2 as YFSETQ. Trimming left V 3 bases short and J 4 bases short, with 9 bases between. The CDR3 loop spans 13 amino acids.

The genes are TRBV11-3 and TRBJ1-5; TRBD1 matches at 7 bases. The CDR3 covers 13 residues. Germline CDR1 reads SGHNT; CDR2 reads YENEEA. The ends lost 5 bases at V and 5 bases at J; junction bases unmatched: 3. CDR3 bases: TGTGCCAGCAGCGCAACAGGGGATCAGCCCCAGCATTTT. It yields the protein CASSATGDQPQHF.

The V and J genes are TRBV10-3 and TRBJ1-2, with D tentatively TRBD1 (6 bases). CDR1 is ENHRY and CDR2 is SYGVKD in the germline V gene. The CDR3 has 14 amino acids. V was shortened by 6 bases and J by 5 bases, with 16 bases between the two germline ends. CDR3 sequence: CAISLGGGGYGYTF. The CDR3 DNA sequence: TGTGCCATCAGCCTAGGGGGAGGGGGATATGGCTACACCTTC.

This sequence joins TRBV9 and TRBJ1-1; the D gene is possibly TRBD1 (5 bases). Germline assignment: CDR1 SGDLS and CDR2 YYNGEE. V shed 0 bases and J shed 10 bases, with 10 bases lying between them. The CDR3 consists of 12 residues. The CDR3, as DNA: TGTGCCAGCAGCGTAGGTGGGGGGGGAGCTTTCTTT. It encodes CASSVGGGGAFF.

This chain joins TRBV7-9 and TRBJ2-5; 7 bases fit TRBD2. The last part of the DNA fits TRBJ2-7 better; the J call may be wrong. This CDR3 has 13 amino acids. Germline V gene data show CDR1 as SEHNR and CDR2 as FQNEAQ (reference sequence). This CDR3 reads CASSLGGGYEQYF. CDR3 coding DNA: TGTGCCAGCAGCTTAGGGGGGGGCTACGAGCAGTACTTC.

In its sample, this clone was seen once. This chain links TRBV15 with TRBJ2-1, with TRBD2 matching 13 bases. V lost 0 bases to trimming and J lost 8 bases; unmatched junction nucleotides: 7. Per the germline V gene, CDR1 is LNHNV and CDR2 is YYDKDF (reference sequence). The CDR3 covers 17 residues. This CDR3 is CATSRDLGTSGNYEQFF. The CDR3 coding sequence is TGTGCCACCAGCAGAGATCTCGGGACTAGCGGGAACTATGAGCAGTTCTTC. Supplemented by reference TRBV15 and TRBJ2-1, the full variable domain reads DAMVIQNPRYQVTQFGKPVTLSCSQTLNHNVMYWYQQKSSQAPKLLFHYYDKDFNNEADTPDNFQSRRPNTSFCFLDIRSPGLGDTAMYLCATSRDLGTSGNYEQFFGPGTRLTVL.

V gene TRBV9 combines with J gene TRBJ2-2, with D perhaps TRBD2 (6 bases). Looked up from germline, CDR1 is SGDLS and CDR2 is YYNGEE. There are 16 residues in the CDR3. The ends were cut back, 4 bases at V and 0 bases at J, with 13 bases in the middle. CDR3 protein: CASSPRGGANTGELFF. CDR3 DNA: TGTGCCAGCAGCCCAAGAGGAGGGGCGAACACCGGGGAGCTGTTTTTT.

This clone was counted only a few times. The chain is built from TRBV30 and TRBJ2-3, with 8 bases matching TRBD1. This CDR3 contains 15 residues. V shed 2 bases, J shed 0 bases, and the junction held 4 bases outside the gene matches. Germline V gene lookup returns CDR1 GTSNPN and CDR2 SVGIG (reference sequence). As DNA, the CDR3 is TGTGCCTGGAGTATAGGGACAGGTAGCACAGATACGCAGTATTTT. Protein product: CAWSIGTGSTDTQYF.